This T cell receptor (beta chain) was recovered during a study of blood T cell dynamics during melanoma immunotherapy. Whole-study context: First-line therapy was either pembrolizumab or nivolumab with ipilimumab for metastatic melanoma.

In this sample, this clone turned up once. Data came from immunoSEQ multiplex PCR; TCRdb stores just in-frame clones and leaves some out. The table shows roughly 6,500 clones, with 88% occurring only once. CDR3 length equals 14 residues. CDR1 is LNHDA and CDR2 is SQIVND in the germline V gene (reference sequence). The V and J ends lost 5 bases and 9 bases, in that order; junction bases with no gene match: 7. This sample's time point: pre-treatment baseline. V and J are TRBV19 and TRBJ2-2; 9 nucleotides match TRBD2. The input for sequencing was blood, taken from a patient treated with checkpoint blockade. The sequence derives from a human donor with melanoma. CDR3 coding DNA: TGTGCCAGTAGTCCTGGACTAGCGAACAGGGAGCTGTTTTTT. It is translated as CASSPGLANRELFF.